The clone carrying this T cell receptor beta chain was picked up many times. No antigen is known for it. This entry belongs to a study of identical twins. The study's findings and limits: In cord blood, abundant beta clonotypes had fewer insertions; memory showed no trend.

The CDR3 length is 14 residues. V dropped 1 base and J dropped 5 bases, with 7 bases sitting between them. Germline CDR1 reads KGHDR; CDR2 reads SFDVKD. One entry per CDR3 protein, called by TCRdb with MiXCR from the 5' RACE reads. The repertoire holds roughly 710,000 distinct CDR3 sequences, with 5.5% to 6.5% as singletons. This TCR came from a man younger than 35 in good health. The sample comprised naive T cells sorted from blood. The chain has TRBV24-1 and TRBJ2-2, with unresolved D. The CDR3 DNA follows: TGTGCCACCAGTGATTTCGTGGGGACCGGGGAGCTGTTTTTT. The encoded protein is CATSDFVGTGELFF.